This T cell receptor beta chain was identified in a study of blood T cell repertoires in COVID-19. The table came from immunoSEQ multiplex PCR; TCRdb's copy has only in-frame clones and leaves some out. The table includes around 330,000 clones, approximately 89% detected once. The CDR3 spans 14 residues. V lost 2 bases to trimming and J lost 5 bases, with 12 bases between them. The V gene's germline CDR1 is SGHTA and CDR2 FQGTGA. The J gene is TRBJ1-1, the V gene TRBV7-3; D remains unclear. Sequences were obtained from peripheral blood. The sequence derives from a woman in her thirties with COVID-19, enrolled during active disease. DNA of the CDR3: TGTGCCAGCAGCTTACGAGGAGTGAGGACTGAAGCTTTCTTT. Its translation is CASSLRGVRTEAFF.